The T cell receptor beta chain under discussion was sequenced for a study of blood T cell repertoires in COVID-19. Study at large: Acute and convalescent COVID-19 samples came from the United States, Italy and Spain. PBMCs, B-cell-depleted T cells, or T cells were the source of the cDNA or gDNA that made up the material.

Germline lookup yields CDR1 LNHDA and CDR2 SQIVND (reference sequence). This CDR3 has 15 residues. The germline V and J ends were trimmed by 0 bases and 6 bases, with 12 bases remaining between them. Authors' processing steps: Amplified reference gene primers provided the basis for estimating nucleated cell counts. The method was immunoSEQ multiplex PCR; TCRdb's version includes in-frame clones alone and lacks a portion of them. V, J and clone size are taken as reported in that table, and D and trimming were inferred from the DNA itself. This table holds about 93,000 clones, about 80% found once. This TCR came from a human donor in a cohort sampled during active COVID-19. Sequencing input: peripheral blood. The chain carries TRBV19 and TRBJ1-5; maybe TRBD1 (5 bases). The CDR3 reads CASSIEAGLSQPQHF. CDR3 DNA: TGTGCCAGTAGTATAGAAGCAGGGTTGAGTCAGCCCCAGCATTTT.